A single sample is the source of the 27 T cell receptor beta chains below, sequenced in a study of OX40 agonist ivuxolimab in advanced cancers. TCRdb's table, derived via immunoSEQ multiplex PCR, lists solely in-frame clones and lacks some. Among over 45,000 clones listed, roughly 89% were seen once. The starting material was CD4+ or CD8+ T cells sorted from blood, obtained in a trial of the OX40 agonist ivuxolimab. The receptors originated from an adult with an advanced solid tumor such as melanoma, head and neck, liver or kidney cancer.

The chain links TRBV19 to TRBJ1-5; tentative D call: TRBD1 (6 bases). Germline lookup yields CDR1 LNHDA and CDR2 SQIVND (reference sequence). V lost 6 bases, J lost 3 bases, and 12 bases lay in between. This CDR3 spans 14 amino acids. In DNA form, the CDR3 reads TGTGCCAGTAGACCTACAGGGTTCAATCAGCCCCAGCATTTT. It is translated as CASRPTGFNQPQHF.

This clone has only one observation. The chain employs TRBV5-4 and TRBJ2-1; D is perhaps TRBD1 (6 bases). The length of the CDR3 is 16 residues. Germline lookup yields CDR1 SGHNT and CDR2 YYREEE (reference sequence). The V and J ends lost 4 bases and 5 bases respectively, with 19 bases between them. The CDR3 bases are TGTGCCAGCAGCCTACTACAGGGTTACGTAAACAATGAGCAGTTCTTC. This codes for CASSLLQGYVNNEQFF. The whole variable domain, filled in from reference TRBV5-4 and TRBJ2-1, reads ETGVTQSPTHLIKTRGQQVTLRCSSQSGHNTVSWYQQALGQGPQFIFQYYREEENGRGNFPPRFSGLQFPNYSSELNVNALELDDSALYLCASSLLQGYVNNEQFFGPGTRLTVL.

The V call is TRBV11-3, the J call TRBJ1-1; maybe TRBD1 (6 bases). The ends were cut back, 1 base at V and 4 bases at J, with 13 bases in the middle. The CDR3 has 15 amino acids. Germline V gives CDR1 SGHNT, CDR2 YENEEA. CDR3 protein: CASSLGTGRGTEAFF. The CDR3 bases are TGTGCCAGCAGCTTAGGTACAGGGAGGGGCACTGAAGCTTTCTTT.

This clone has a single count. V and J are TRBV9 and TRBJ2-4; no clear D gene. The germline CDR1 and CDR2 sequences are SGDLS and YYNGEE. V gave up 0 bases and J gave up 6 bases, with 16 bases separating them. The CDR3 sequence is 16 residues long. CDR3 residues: CASSVAPGLLGNIQYF. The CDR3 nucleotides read TGTGCCAGCAGCGTAGCGCCAGGTCTCTTGGGAAACATTCAGTACTTC.

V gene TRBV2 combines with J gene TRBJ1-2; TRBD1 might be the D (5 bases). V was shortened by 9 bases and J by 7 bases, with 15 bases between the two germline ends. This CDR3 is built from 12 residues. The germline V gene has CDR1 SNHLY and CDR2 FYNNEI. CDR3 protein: CASGDGSGGYTF. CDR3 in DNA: TGTGCCAGTGGGGACGGGTCAGGTGGCTACACCTTC.

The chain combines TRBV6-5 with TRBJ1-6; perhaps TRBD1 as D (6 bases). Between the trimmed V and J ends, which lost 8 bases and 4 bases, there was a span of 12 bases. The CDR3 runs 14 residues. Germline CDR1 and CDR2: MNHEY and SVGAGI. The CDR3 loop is CASLNRVYNSPLHF. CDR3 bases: TGTGCCAGCCTAAACAGGGTTTATAATTCACCCCTCCACTTT.

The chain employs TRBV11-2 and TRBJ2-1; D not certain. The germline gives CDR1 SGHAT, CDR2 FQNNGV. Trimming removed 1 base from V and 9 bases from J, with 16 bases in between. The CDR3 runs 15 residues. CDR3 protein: CASSLVDGRVGEQFF. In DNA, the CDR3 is TGTGCCAGCAGCTTAGTCGATGGCCGCGTCGGTGAGCAGTTCTTC.

The CDR3 region is CASSPRRTSGGLKQETQYF. The CDR3, as DNA: TGTGCCAGCAGCCCACGCCGGACTAGCGGGGGGTTAAAACAAGAGACCCAGTACTTC. The chain carries TRBV11-2 and TRBJ2-5; 14 bases align to TRBD2. Per germline, CDR1 SGHAT and CDR2 FQNNGV. V shed 5 bases, J shed 2 bases, and the junction held 13 bases outside the gene matches. This CDR3 contains 19 residues.

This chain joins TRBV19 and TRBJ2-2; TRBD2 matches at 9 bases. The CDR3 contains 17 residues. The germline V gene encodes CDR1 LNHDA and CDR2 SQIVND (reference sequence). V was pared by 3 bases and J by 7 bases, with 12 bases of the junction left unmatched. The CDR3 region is CASSIGGLAIEGGELFF. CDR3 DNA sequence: TGTGCCAGTAGTATCGGGGGACTAGCCATAGAAGGCGGGGAGCTGTTTTTT.

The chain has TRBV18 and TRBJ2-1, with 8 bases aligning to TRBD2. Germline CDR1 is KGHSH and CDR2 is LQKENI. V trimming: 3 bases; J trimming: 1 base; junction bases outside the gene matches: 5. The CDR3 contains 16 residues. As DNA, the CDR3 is TGTGCCAGCTCACCTTTGGCGGGGGGATCCTACAATGAGCAGTTCTTC. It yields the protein CASSPLAGGSYNEQFF.

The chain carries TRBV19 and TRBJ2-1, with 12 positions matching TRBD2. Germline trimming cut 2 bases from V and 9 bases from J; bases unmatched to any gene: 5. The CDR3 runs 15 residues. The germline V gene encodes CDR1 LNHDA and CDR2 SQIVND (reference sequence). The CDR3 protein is CASSIRTSGAFEQFF. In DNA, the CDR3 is TGTGCCAGTAGTATAAGGACTAGCGGGGCCTTTGAGCAGTTCTTC.

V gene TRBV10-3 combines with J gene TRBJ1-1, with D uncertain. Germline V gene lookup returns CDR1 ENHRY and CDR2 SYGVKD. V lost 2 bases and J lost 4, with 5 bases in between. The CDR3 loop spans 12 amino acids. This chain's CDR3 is CAISERGTEAFF. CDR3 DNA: TGTGCCATCAGTGAGCGGGGCACTGAAGCTTTCTTT.

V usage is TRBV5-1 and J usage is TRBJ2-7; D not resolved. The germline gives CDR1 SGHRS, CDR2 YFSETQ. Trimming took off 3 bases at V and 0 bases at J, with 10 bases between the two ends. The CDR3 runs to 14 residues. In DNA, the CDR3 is TGCGCCAGCAGCTCTCGCGGAAGCTCCTACGAGCAGTACTTC. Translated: CASSSRGSSYEQYF.

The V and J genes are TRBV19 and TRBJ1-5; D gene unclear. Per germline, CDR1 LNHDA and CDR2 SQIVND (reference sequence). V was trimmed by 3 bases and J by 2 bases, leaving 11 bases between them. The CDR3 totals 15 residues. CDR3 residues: CASSISASGNQPQHF. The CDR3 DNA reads TGTGCCAGTAGTATTTCGGCATCGGGCAATCAGCCCCAGCATTTT.

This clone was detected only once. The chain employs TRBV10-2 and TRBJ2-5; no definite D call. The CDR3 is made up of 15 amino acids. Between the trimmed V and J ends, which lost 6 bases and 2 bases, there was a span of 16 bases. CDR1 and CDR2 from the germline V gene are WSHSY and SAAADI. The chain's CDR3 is CASRYGRDLQETQYF. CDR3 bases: TGCGCCAGCAGATACGGTCGAGACCTACAAGAGACCCAGTACTTC.

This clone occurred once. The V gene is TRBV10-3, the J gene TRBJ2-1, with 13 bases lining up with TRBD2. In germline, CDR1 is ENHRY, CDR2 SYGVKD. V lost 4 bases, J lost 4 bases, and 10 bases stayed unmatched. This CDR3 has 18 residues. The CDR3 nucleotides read TGTGCCATCAGTGTCTCCGGGACTAGCGGGACCGGGTACAATGAGCAGTTCTTC. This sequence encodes CAISVSGTSGTGYNEQFF.

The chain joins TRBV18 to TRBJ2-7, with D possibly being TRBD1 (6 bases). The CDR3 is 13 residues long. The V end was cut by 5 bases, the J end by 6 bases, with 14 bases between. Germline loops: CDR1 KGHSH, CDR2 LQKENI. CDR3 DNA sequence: TGTGCCAGCTCAACCACCGACAGGAGCGAGCAGTACTTC. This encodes CASSTTDRSEQYF.

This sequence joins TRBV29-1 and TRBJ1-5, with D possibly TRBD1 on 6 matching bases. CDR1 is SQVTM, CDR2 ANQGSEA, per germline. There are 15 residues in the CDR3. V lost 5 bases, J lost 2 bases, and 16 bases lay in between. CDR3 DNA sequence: TGCAGCGTTCTTCTCCAGGGACATCGCAATCAGCCCCAGCATTTT. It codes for CSVLLQGHRNQPQHF. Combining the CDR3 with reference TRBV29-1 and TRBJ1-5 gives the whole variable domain SAVISQKPSRDICQRGTSLTIQCQVDSQVTMMFWYRQQPGQSLTLIATANQGSEATYESGFVIDKFPISRPNLTFSTLTVSNMSPEDSSIYLCSVLLQGHRNQPQHFGDGTRLSIL.

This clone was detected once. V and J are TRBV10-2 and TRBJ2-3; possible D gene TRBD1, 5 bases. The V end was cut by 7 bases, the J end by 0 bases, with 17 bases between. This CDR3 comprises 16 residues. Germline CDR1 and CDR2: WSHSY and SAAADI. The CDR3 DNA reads TGCGCCAGCATCGAGATGGGGCAGCCTAGCACAGATACGCAGTATTTT. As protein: CASIEMGQPSTDTQYF.

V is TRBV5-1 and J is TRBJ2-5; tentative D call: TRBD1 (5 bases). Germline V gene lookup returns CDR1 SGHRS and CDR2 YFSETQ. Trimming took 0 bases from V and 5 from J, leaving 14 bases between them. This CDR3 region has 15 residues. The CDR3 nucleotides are TGCGCCAGCAGCTTGGAACGCAGGGAATGGGAGACCCAGTACTTC. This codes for CASSLERREWETQYF.

CDR3 nucleotides: TGTGCCAGCAGCTCACGGACAGGGTCAGAGACCCAGTACTTC. Amino acid sequence: CASSSRTGSETQYF. The chain recombines TRBV9 with TRBJ2-5; 8 bases align to TRBD1. This CDR3 has 14 amino acids. The germline V gene has CDR1 SGDLS and CDR2 YYNGEE. After removal of 4 bases from V and 4 bases from J, the junction contained 6 bases not matched to a gene.

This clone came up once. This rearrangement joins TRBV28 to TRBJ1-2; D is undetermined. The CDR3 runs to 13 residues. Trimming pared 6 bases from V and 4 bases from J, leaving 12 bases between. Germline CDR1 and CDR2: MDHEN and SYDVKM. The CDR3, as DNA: TGTGCCAGCAGGCCCGTGGTCGGCTATGGCTACACCTTC. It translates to CASRPVVGYGYTF.

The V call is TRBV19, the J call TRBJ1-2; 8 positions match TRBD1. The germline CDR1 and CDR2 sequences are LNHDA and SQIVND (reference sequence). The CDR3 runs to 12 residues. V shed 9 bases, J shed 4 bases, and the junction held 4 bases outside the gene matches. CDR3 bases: TGTGCCAGCACGGACAGGGCCTATGGCTACACCTTC. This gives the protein CASTDRAYGYTF.

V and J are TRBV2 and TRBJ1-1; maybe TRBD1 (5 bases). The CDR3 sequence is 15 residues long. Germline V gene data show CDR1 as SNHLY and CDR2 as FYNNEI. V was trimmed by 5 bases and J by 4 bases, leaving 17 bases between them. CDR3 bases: TGTGCCAGCAGTCCAACAGGAGCCCGGGGCACTGAAGCTTTCTTT. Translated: CASSPTGARGTEAFF. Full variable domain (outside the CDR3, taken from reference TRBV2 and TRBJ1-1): EPEVTQTPSHQVTQMGQEVILRCVPISNHLYFYWYRQILGQKVEFLVSFYNNEISEKSEIFDDQFSVERPDGSNFTLKIRSTKLEDSAMYFCASSPTGARGTEAFFGQGTRLTVV.

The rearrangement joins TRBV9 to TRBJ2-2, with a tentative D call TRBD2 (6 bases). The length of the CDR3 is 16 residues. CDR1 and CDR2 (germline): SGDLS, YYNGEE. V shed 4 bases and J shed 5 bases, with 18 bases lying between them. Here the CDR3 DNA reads TGTGCCAGCAGCTCCAGGCGGGACTTAACAACCGGGGAGCTGTTTTTT. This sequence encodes CASSSRRDLTTGELFF.

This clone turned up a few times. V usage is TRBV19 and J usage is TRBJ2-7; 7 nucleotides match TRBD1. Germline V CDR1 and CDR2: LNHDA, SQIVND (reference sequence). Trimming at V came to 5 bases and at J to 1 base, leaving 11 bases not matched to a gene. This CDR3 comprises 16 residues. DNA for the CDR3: TGTGCCAGTAGTCCCAAGCGGACAGGCAGGTCCTACGAGCAGTACTTC. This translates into CASSPKRTGRSYEQYF.

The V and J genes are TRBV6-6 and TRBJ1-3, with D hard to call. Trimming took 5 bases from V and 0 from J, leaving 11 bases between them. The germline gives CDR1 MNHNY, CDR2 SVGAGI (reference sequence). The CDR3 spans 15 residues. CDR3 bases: TGTGCCAGCAGTCCCTCCGCAGCCTCTGGAAACACCATATATTTT. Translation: CASSPSAASGNTIYF.